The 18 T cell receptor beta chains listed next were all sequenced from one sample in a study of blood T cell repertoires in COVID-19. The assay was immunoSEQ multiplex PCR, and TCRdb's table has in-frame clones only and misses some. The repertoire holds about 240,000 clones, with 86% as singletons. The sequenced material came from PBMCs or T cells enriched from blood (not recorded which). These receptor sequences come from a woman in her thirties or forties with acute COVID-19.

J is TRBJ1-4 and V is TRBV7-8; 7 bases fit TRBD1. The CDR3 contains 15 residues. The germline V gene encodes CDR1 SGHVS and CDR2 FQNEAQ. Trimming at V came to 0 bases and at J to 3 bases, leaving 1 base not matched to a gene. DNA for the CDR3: TGTGCCAGCAGCTTAGCGACAGGGTCTAATGAAAAACTGTTTTTT. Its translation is CASSLATGSNEKLFF.

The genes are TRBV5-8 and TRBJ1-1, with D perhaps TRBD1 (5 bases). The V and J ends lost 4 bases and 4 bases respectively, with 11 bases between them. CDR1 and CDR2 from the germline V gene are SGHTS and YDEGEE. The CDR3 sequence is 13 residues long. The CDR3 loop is CASSRVGGTEAFF. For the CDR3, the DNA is TGTGCCAGCAGCCGTGTGGGGGGCACTGAAGCTTTCTTT.

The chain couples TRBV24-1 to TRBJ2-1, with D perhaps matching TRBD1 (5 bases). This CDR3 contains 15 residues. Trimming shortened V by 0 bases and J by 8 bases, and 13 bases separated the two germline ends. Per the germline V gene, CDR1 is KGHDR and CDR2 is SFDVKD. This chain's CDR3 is CATSDLWGRGDEQFF. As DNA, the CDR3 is TGTGCCACCAGTGATTTGTGGGGTAGGGGTGATGAGCAGTTCTTC.

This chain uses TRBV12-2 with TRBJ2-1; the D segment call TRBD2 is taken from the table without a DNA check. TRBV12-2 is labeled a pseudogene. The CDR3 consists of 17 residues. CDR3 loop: CASRLVSLAGDPNEQFF. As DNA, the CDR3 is TGTGCAAGTCGCTTAGTTAGCTTAGCGGGAGACCCCAATGAGCAGTTCTTC.

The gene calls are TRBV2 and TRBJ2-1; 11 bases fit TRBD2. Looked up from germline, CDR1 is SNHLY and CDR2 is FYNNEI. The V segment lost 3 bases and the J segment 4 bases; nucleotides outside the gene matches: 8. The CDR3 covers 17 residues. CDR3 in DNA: TGTGCCAGCAGTGATCATCAGGGACTAGCGGTATACAATGAGCAGTTCTTC. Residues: CASSDHQGLAVYNEQFF.

The CDR3 region is CASTTSVGNEQYF. The CDR3 bases are TGTGCCAGCACAACTAGCGTAGGGAACGAGCAGTACTTC. This sequence joins TRBV27 and TRBJ2-7, with 7 bases fitting TRBD2. The V gene end was trimmed by 7 bases and the J gene end by 5 bases; junction bases not matched to a gene: 8. The CDR3 spans 13 residues. Germline lookup yields CDR1 MNHEY and CDR2 SMNVEV (reference sequence).

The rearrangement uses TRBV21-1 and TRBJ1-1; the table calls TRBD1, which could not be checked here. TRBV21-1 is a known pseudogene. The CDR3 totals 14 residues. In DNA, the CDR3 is TGTGCCAGCAGCAAAGACAGGGCGGACACTGAAGCTTTCTTT. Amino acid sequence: CASSKDRADTEAFF.

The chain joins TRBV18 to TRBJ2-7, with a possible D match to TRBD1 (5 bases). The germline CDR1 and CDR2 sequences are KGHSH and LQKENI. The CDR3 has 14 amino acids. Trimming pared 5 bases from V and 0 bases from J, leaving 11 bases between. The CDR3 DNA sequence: TGTGCCAGCTCAAATGGGGCGGACTCCTACGAGCAGTACTTC. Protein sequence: CASSNGADSYEQYF.

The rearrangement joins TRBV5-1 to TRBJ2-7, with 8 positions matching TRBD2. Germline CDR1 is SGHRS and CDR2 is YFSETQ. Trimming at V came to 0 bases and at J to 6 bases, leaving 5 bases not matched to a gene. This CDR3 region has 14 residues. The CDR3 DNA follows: TGCGCCAGCAGCTTGGATGGGACTAGTGTCGAGCAGTACTTC. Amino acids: CASSLDGTSVEQYF.

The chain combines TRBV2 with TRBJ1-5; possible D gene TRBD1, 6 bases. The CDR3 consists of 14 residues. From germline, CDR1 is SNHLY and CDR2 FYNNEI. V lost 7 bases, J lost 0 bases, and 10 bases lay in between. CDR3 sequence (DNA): TGTGCCAGCAACACAGGGTATAGCAATCAGCCCCAGCATTTT. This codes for CASNTGYSNQPQHF.

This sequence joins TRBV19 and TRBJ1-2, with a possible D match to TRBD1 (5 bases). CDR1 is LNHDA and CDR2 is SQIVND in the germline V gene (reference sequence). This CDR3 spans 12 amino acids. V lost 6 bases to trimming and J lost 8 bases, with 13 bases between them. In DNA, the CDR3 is TGTGCCAGTAGCGAGACAGAAGGAGGCTACACCTTC. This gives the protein CASSETEGGYTF.

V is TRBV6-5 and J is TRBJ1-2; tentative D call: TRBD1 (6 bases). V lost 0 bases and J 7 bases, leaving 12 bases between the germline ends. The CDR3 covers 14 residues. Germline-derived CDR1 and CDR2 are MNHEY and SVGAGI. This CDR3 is CASSYSEVGAGYTF. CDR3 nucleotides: TGTGCCAGCAGTTACTCGGAAGTGGGGGCTGGCTACACCTTC.

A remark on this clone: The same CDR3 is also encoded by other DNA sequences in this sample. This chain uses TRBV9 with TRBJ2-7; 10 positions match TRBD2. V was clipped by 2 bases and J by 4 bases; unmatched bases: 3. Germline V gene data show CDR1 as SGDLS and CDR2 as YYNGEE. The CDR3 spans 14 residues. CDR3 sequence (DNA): TGTGCCAGCAGCGTCAGCGGGAGGGGGTACGAGCAGTACTTC. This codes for CASSVSGRGYEQYF.

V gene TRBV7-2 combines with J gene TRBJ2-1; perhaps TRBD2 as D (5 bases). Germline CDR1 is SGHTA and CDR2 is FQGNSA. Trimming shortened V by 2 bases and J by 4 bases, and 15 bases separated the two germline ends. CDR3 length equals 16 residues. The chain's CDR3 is CASSLTMLSGYNEQFF. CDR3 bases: TGTGCCAGCAGCTTAACGATGTTATCGGGGTACAATGAGCAGTTCTTC.

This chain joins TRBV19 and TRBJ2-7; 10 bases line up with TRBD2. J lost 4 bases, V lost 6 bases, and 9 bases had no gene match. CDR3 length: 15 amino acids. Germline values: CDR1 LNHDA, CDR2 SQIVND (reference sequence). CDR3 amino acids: CASSRAGGGEYEQYF. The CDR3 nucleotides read TGTGCCAGTAGCAGAGCGGGAGGGGGTGAATACGAGCAGTACTTC.

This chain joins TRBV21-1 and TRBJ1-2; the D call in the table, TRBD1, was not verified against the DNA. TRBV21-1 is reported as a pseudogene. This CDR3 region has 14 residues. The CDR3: CASSNGQGLSGYTF. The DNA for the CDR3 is TGTGCCAGCAGCAACGGACAGGGGCTAAGTGGCTACACCTTC.

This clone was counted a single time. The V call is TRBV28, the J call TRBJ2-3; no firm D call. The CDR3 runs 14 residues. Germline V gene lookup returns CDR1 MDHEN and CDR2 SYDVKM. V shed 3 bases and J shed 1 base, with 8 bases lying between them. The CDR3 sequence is CASSFLSGTDTQYF. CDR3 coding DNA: TGTGCCAGCAGTTTTTTATCAGGCACAGATACGCAGTATTTT.

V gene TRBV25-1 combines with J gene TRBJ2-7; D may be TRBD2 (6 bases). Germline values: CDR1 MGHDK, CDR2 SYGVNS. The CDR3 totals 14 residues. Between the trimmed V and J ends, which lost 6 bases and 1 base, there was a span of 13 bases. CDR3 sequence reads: CASRRSGESYEQYF. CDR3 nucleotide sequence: TGTGCCAGCAGGAGGTCGGGGGAATCCTACGAGCAGTACTTC.